The clone carrying this T cell receptor beta chain appeared many times. The antigen remains undetermined. This record belongs to a study of HIV-infected patients and healthy controls. Findings and caveats of the study: Size-matched repertoire data failed to replicate the apparent Gini index recovery after therapy in HIV-infected patients. Compared with controls, mean Gini indices were significantly raised in HIV-infected repertoires, possibly indicating oligoclonality. Slight age and sex differences between study cohorts did not explain the diversity differences.

cDNA was made from approximately 0.55 ug RNA using alpha and beta constant primers. Separate chain-specific third strand synthesis with multiplexing indices produced the alpha and beta libraries. TCRdb reprocessed the 5' RACE reads with MiXCR, giving one entry per CDR3 protein. Of around 18,000 distinct CDR3 sequences detected, about 9.4% appear once; the ten largest clones hold about 3%. The junction had 10 bases not matched to a gene; V was cut back by 5 bases and J by 1 base. The CDR3 has 16 residues. Germline CDR1 is MDHEN and CDR2 is SYDVKM. Whole blood was used without fractionation, so all unsorted peripheral T cells were included. Ten uninfected healthy donors were sampled as controls, several sampled twice about 13 weeks apart.

The chain uses TRBV28 and TRBJ2-7, with 8 bases lining up with TRBD2. Sequencing input: blood. This receptor was taken from an adult in good health. The CDR3 sequence: CASSLSGLAGSYEQYF. The CDR3 DNA is TGTGCCAGCAGTCTCTCCGGGCTAGCGGGTTCCTACGAGCAGTACTTC.